The 6 T cell receptor beta chains below were found in one sample sequenced in a study of cytomegalovirus exposure and HLA in healthy donors. 60 Vbeta and 13 Jbeta primers were used in PCR. Method: immunoSEQ multiplex PCR; TCRdb's copy keeps in-frame clones and lacks some. The sample includes under 130,000 clones, 70% to 80% of them seen just once. Material: PBMCs. The receptors shown here come from a middle-aged man in good health and CMV-seropositive.

The CDR3: CASSLGGSSYGYTF. CDR3 sequence (DNA): TGCGCCAGCAGCTTGGGAGGAAGTAGCTATGGCTACACCTTC. The V gene is TRBV5-1, the J gene TRBJ1-2; no definite D call. The CDR3 has 14 amino acids. The germline V and J ends were trimmed by 0 bases and 4 bases, with 10 bases remaining between them. Germline CDR1 and CDR2: SGHRS and YFSETQ. Supplemented by reference TRBV5-1 and TRBJ1-2, the full variable domain reads KAGVTQTPRYLIKTRGQQVTLSCSPISGHRSVSWYQQTPGQGLQFLFEYFSETQRNKGNFPGRFSGRQFSNSRSEMNVSTLELGDSALYLCASSLGGSSYGYTFGSGTRLTVV.

This sequence joins TRBV4-1 and TRBJ2-3; 15 positions match TRBD2. V was clipped by 1 base and J by 6 bases; unmatched bases: 5. CDR3 size: 17 residues. Looked up from germline, CDR1 is MGHRA and CDR2 is YSYEKL. This chain's CDR3 is CASSQAGLAGGGDTQYF. Here the CDR3 DNA reads TGCGCCAGCAGCCAAGCGGGACTAGCGGGAGGAGGGGATACGCAGTATTTT.

In this sample, this clone turned up a few times. The chain is built from TRBV10-3 and TRBJ2-7, with D unclear. The germline V and J ends were trimmed by 7 bases and 5 bases, with 15 bases remaining between them. This CDR3 region has 13 residues. The germline gives CDR1 ENHRY, CDR2 SYGVKD. The CDR3 DNA reads as TGTGCCATCACCCCTTCAGTGGGCAACGAGCAGTACTTC. Its translation: CAITPSVGNEQYF.

The chain recombines TRBV2 with TRBJ2-7; the D is unclear. V shed 5 bases and J shed 2 bases, with 7 bases lying between them. Germline-derived CDR1 and CDR2 are SNHLY and FYNNEI. The CDR3 is 12 amino acids. CDR3 in DNA: TGTGCCAGCAGTCCTCAGACCTACGAGCAGTACTTC. Translated, it gives CASSPQTYEQYF.

Here the CDR3 reads CASSQGAGIVYEQYF. The CDR3 DNA is TGCGCCAGCAGCCAAGGGGCAGGGATCGTTTACGAGCAGTACTTC. The chain has TRBV4-1 and TRBJ2-7; D may be TRBD1 (5 bases). Germline lookup yields CDR1 MGHRA and CDR2 YSYEKL. Trimming cost V 1 base and J 4 bases, with 14 bases left between them. The CDR3 totals 15 residues.

The chain recombines TRBV4-1 with TRBJ2-5; the D gene is possibly TRBD1 (6 bases). V was pared by 7 bases and J by 5 bases, with 20 bases between. Germline V gives CDR1 MGHRA, CDR2 YSYEKL. The CDR3 sequence is 15 residues long. Written as DNA, the CDR3 is TGCGCCAGCACCCCACTGGGTGGGGGCGGGGAGACCCAGTACTTC. As protein: CASTPLGGGGETQYF.